The rows below give T cell receptor beta chains drawn from one sample of a study of cytomegalovirus exposure and HLA in healthy donors. Produced via immunoSEQ multiplex PCR; TCRdb's table is partial and in-frame only. Among around 76,000 clones listed, just under 80% were seen once. Input material: PBMCs. The receptor source for this set is a woman between 40 and 55 years old in good health and CMV-seropositive. The CDR3 runs from the conserved cysteine through the conserved F or W. The D gene is left open where the match is weak. Only part of the rows carry a size: once, few, many, or a class if the clone is expanded.

CDR3aa: CASSKALLGRHTDTQYF
CDR3nt: TGTGCCAGCAGCAAAGCCCTTCTGGGGAGGCACACAGATACGCAGTATTTT
v_gene: TRBV21-1
j_gene: TRBJ2-3
d_gene: NA
abundance: NA

CDR3aa: CASSRQGAYEQYF
CDR3nt: TGTGCCAGCAGTAGGCAGGGTGCCTACGAGCAGTACTTC
v_gene: TRBV27
j_gene: TRBJ2-7
d_gene: NA
abundance: once

CDR3aa: CASSVGTGTYNSPLHF
CDR3nt: TGTGCCAGCAGTGTAGGGACAGGGACCTATAATTCACCCCTCCACTTT
v_gene: TRBV2
j_gene: TRBJ1-6
d_gene: TRBD1
abundance: NA

CDR3aa: CASAIGQGAGNEQFF
CDR3nt: TGTGCCAGCGCAATTGGACAGGGGGCCGGCAATGAGCAGTTCTTC
v_gene: TRBV25-1
j_gene: TRBJ2-1
d_gene: TRBD1
abundance: NA

CDR3aa: CASGQGITNEKLFF
CDR3nt: TGCGCCAGTGGACAGGGGATTACTAATGAAAAACTGTTTTTT
v_gene: TRBV5-1
j_gene: TRBJ1-4
d_gene: TRBD1
abundance: NA

CDR3aa: CASSPQTGGLNTEAFF
CDR3nt: TGTGCCAGCTCACCGCAGACAGGGGGTTTGAACACTGAAGCTTTCTTT
v_gene: TRBV18
j_gene: TRBJ1-1
d_gene: TRBD1
abundance: NA

CDR3aa: CTSSQGEGGAHEQYF
CDR3nt: TGCACCAGCAGCCAAGGGGAAGGGGGTGCCCACGAGCAGTACTTC
v_gene: TRBV1
j_gene: TRBJ2-7
d_gene: NA
abundance: once

CDR3aa: CASSLFGGQGGQETQYF
CDR3nt: TGTGCCAGCAGCTTATTCGGGGGACAGGGAGGCCAAGAGACCCAGTACTTC
v_gene: TRBV7-2
j_gene: TRBJ2-5
d_gene: TRBD1
abundance: NA

CDR3aa: CASTRRENTEAFF
CDR3nt: TGTGCCAGCACGAGAAGAGAAAACACTGAAGCTTTCTTT
v_gene: TRBV7-8
j_gene: TRBJ1-1
d_gene: NA
abundance: once

CDR3aa: CASSLDQGDTQYF
CDR3nt: TGTGCCAGCAGCTTAGATCAGGGGGATACGCAGTATTTT
v_gene: TRBV11-2
j_gene: TRBJ2-3
d_gene: NA
abundance: NA

CDR3aa: CASSYDRGEQYF
CDR3nt: TGTGCCAGCAGTTATGACAGGGGCGAGCAGTACTTC
v_gene: TRBV28
j_gene: TRBJ2-7
d_gene: TRBD1
abundance: NA

CDR3aa: CASSGNRGSYNEQFF
CDR3nt: TGTGCCAGCAGTGGGAACAGGGGATCCTACAATGAGCAGTTCTTC
v_gene: TRBV6-1
j_gene: TRBJ2-1
d_gene: TRBD1
abundance: NA

CDR3aa: CASSQERRGGYGYTF
CDR3nt: TGCGCCAGCAGCCAAGAGCGCAGGGGCGGCTATGGCTACACCTTC
v_gene: TRBV4-3
j_gene: TRBJ1-2
d_gene: NA
abundance: NA

CDR3aa: CASSLSGFSNQPQHF
CDR3nt: TGTGCCAGCAGTTTATCAGGGTTTAGCAATCAGCCCCAGCATTTT
v_gene: TRBV28
j_gene: TRBJ1-5
d_gene: NA
abundance: NA

CDR3aa: CATRTVYEQYF
CDR3nt: TGTGCCACCCGAACGGTTTACGAGCAGTACTTC
v_gene: TRBV6-5
j_gene: TRBJ2-7
d_gene: NA
abundance: once

CDR3aa: CASSSTVNTGELFF
CDR3nt: TGCGCCAGCAGCTCGACAGTAAACACCGGGGAGCTGTTTTTT
v_gene: TRBV5-1
j_gene: TRBJ2-2
d_gene: NA
abundance: NA

CDR3aa: CAIPTGGDADTQYF
CDR3nt: TGTGCCATCCCTACAGGGGGAGACGCAGATACGCAGTATTTT
v_gene: TRBV6-1
j_gene: TRBJ2-3
d_gene: TRBD1
abundance: NA

CDR3aa: CASSQNMGTSYNEQFF
CDR3nt: TGTGCCAGCAGCCAAAACATGGGGACTAGTTACAATGAGCAGTTCTTC
v_gene: TRBV14
j_gene: TRBJ2-1
d_gene: TRBD2
abundance: NA

CDR3aa: CASSLTGGGAGYEQYF
CDR3nt: TGCGCCAGCAGCTTGACTGGCGGGGGGGCCGGGTACGAGCAGTACTTC
v_gene: TRBV5-1
j_gene: TRBJ2-7
d_gene: TRBD2
abundance: NA

CDR3aa: CASSLQSRGGTDTQYF
CDR3nt: TGTGCCAGCAGCTTACAGTCGCGGGGGGGGACAGATACGCAGTATTTT
v_gene: TRBV7-9
j_gene: TRBJ2-3
d_gene: TRBD2
abundance: NA

CDR3aa: CASRPIGLNEQFF
CDR3nt: TGTGCAAGTCGCCCCATTGGACTTAATGAGCAGTTCTTC
v_gene: TRBV12-2
j_gene: TRBJ2-1
d_gene: NA
abundance: once

CDR3aa: CASLRDRGYEQYF
CDR3nt: TGTGCCAGCCTGAGGGACAGGGGATACGAGCAGTACTTC
v_gene: TRBV2
j_gene: TRBJ2-7
d_gene: TRBD1
abundance: NA

CDR3aa: CASSLRGSGANVLTF
CDR3nt: TGTGCCAGCAGTTTGCGGGGCTCTGGGGCCAACGTCCTGACTTTC
v_gene: TRBV27
j_gene: TRBJ2-6
d_gene: NA
abundance: NA

CDR3aa: CASSRDRIPLMGGYTF
CDR3nt: TGTGCCAGCAGCCGGGACAGGATCCCCCTTATGGGTGGCTACACCTTC
v_gene: TRBV7-9
j_gene: TRBJ1-2
d_gene: TRBD1
abundance: few

CDR3aa: CASSRRGEGAEKLFF
CDR3nt: TGTGCCAGCAGCCGCAGGGGTGAGGGGGCCGAAAAACTGTTTTTT
v_gene: TRBV7-2
j_gene: TRBJ1-4
d_gene: TRBD1
abundance: few

CDR3aa: CASSPGQGNLNTEAFF
CDR3nt: TGTGCCAGCAGCCCGGGACAAGGAAATTTGAACACTGAAGCTTTCTTT
v_gene: TRBV5-6
j_gene: TRBJ1-1
d_gene: NA
abundance: NA

CDR3aa: CASSLGGGKNNEQFF
CDR3nt: TGCGCCAGCAGCTTGGGTGGGGGGAAGAACAATGAGCAGTTCTTC
v_gene: TRBV5-1
j_gene: TRBJ2-1
d_gene: NA
abundance: NA

CDR3aa: CASSISRTDETQYF
CDR3nt: TGTGCCAGTAGTATCAGTCGGACAGACGAGACCCAGTACTTC
v_gene: TRBV19
j_gene: TRBJ2-5
d_gene: NA
abundance: NA

CDR3aa: CASSVGQGYEQYF
CDR3nt: TGTGCCAGTAGTGTCGGACAGGGCTACGAGCAGTACTTC
v_gene: TRBV19
j_gene: TRBJ2-7
d_gene: TRBD1
abundance: NA

CDR3aa: CASSFRLAEGYEQYF
CDR3nt: TGTGCCAGCAGTTTTAGACTAGCGGAGGGCTACGAGCAGTACTTC
v_gene: TRBV28
j_gene: TRBJ2-7
d_gene: TRBD2
abundance: NA

CDR3aa: CAWKFGGDEQYF
CDR3nt: TGTGCCTGGAAGTTTGGAGGAGACGAGCAGTACTTC
v_gene: TRBV30
j_gene: TRBJ2-7
d_gene: NA
abundance: NA

CDR3aa: CASSLGQGSEQYF
CDR3nt: TGTGCCAGCAGCTTGGGCCAGGGCAGCGAGCAGTACTTC
v_gene: TRBV11-2
j_gene: TRBJ2-7
d_gene: NA
abundance: NA

CDR3aa: CASSLGGQSYEQYF
CDR3nt: TGTGCCAGCAGCCTAGGAGGTCAGTCCTACGAGCAGTACTTC
v_gene: TRBV7-9
j_gene: TRBJ2-7
d_gene: NA
abundance: NA

CDR3aa: CASRETTTPTDTQYF
CDR3nt: TGTGCCAGCAGGGAGACTACAACCCCCACAGATACGCAGTATTTT
v_gene: TRBV2
j_gene: TRBJ2-3
d_gene: NA
abundance: NA

CDR3aa: CASARGGEELNYGYTF
CDR3nt: TGTGCCAGCGCAAGGGGGGGAGAGGAATTAAACTATGGCTACACCTTC
v_gene: TRBV28
j_gene: TRBJ1-2
d_gene: NA
abundance: NA

CDR3aa: CASSLNRAEAFF
CDR3nt: TGTGCCAGCAGCTTGAACAGGGCTGAAGCTTTCTTT
v_gene: TRBV5-5
j_gene: TRBJ1-1
d_gene: NA
abundance: NA

CDR3aa: CASRMYLGGSYNEQFF
CDR3nt: TGTGCCAGCAGGATGTACTTGGGGGGGAGCTACAATGAGCAGTTCTTC
v_gene: TRBV13
j_gene: TRBJ2-1
d_gene: TRBD2
abundance: NA

CDR3aa: CASSEGGGTTNEKLFF
CDR3nt: TGTGCCAGCAGCGAGGGGGGGGGAACCACTAATGAAAAACTGTTTTTT
v_gene: TRBV9
j_gene: TRBJ1-4
d_gene: NA
abundance: NA

CDR3aa: CASSFWGPNTGELFF
CDR3nt: TGTGCCAGCAGCTTTTGGGGGCCTAACACCGGGGAGCTGTTTTTT
v_gene: TRBV7-3
j_gene: TRBJ2-2
d_gene: NA
abundance: NA

CDR3aa: CAWSGGLGENIQYF
CDR3nt: TGTGCCTGGAGTGGGGGGCTGGGGGAAAACATTCAGTACTTC
v_gene: TRBV30
j_gene: TRBJ2-4
d_gene: NA
abundance: NA

CDR3aa: CASSLGGNYGYTF
CDR3nt: TGTGCCAGCAGCTTGGGGGGGAACTATGGCTACACCTTC
v_gene: TRBV7-2
j_gene: TRBJ1-2
d_gene: NA
abundance: NA

CDR3aa: CASSLDMASGVFTDTQYF
CDR3nt: TGTGCCAGCAGCTTAGACATGGCTAGCGGAGTCTTCACAGATACGCAGTATTTT
v_gene: TRBV7-2
j_gene: TRBJ2-3
d_gene: TRBD2
abundance: NA

CDR3aa: CASSMPGTGGSYEQYF
CDR3nt: TGCGCCAGCAGCATGCCCGGGACAGGAGGCTCCTACGAGCAGTACTTC
v_gene: TRBV5-1
j_gene: TRBJ2-7
d_gene: TRBD1
abundance: NA

CDR3aa: CASSVGDSGGAYNEQFF
CDR3nt: TGTGCCAGCAGCGTAGGCGATAGCGGGGGGGCCTACAATGAGCAGTTCTTC
v_gene: TRBV9
j_gene: TRBJ2-1
d_gene: TRBD2
abundance: NA

CDR3aa: CASSPVSSRITDTQYF
CDR3nt: TGTGCCAGCTCACCAGTATCGAGCAGGATCACAGATACGCAGTATTTT
v_gene: TRBV18
j_gene: TRBJ2-3
d_gene: NA
abundance: NA

CDR3aa: CAWSGGGLSSSPLHF
CDR3nt: TGTGCCTGGAGCGGGGGGGGCCTGTCTAGTTCACCCCTCCACTTT
v_gene: TRBV30
j_gene: TRBJ1-6
d_gene: NA
abundance: NA

CDR3aa: CASSLELLFPDTQYF
CDR3nt: TGTGCCAGCAGCTTAGAACTTCTATTTCCAGATACGCAGTATTTT
v_gene: TRBV7-9
j_gene: TRBJ2-3
d_gene: NA
abundance: few

CDR3aa: CASSLGSQGQETQYF
CDR3nt: TGTGCCAGCAGCTTAGGGTCCCAGGGCCAAGAGACCCAGTACTTC
v_gene: TRBV7-2
j_gene: TRBJ2-5
d_gene: NA
abundance: NA

CDR3aa: CASSVGYGNTIYF
CDR3nt: TGTGCCAGCAGCGTAGGTTATGGAAACACCATATATTTT
v_gene: TRBV9
j_gene: TRBJ1-3
d_gene: NA
abundance: NA